The 25 T cell receptor beta chains given below trace back to one sample, sequenced in a study of blood T cell repertoires in COVID-19. Sequenced by immunoSEQ multiplex PCR; TCRdb stores in-frame clones only, minus some. The repertoire holds about 480,000 clones, with roughly nine tenths as singletons. Sequencing was performed on peripheral blood. The receptors shown here come from a woman aged 50 to 60 with COVID-19, enrolled during active disease.

The chain joins TRBV5-4 to TRBJ2-1; 11 bases match TRBD1. The germline V gene encodes CDR1 SGHNT and CDR2 YYREEE (reference sequence). The CDR3 extends over 14 amino acids. Unmatched junction bases numbered 4, after V lost 4 bases and J lost 7 bases. CDR3 protein: CASSRTGGGNEQFF. In DNA form, the CDR3 reads TGTGCCAGCAGCCGGACAGGGGGCGGGAATGAGCAGTTCTTC. Based on the CDR3 plus reference TRBV5-4 and TRBJ2-1, the full variable domain is ETGVTQSPTHLIKTRGQQVTLRCSSQSGHNTVSWYQQALGQGPQFIFQYYREEENGRGNFPPRFSGLQFPNYSSELNVNALELDDSALYLCASSRTGGGNEQFFGPGTRLTVL.

This chain links TRBV11-2 with TRBJ2-5; possibly TRBD2 for D (6 bases). Looked up from germline, CDR1 is SGHAT and CDR2 is FQNNGV. The CDR3 extends over 16 amino acids. Trimming took off 1 base at V and 2 bases at J, with 14 bases between the two ends. The CDR3 reads CASSLVRDLYQETQYF. The CDR3 region has the DNA TGTGCCAGCAGCTTAGTCCGGGACTTGTATCAAGAGACCCAGTACTTC.

CDR3 nucleotides: TGTGCCGGAGGTAGAGGTATTGGCTACGAGCAGTACTTC. This sequence encodes CAGGRGIGYEQYF. The chain carries TRBV6-5 and TRBJ2-7; D perhaps matches TRBD2 (5 bases). Germline V gives CDR1 MNHEY, CDR2 SVGAGI. CDR3 length: 13 amino acids. V shed 11 bases and J shed 3 bases, with 17 bases lying between them.

The chain couples TRBV2 to TRBJ2-1, with a tentative D call TRBD1 (5 bases). The CDR3 consists of 15 residues. CDR1 and CDR2 from the germline V gene are SNHLY and FYNNEI. V was clipped by 6 bases and J by 7 bases, with 19 bases between them. CDR3 nucleotides: TGTGCCAGCAGGGGGCTAATCTACCAGGTGAATGAGCAGTTCTTC. The encoded protein is CASRGLIYQVNEQFF.

The chain links TRBV5-6 to TRBJ2-5; no clear D gene. The V end was cut by 0 bases, the J end by 10 bases, with 7 bases between. Germline values: CDR1 SGHDT, CDR2 YYEEEE. CDR3 size: 11 residues. This CDR3 is CASSLGPGQYF. The CDR3 DNA reads as TGTGCCAGCAGCTTGGGGCCGGGCCAGTACTTC. The full variable domain, rest sourced from reference TRBV5-6 and TRBJ2-5, is DAGVTQSPTHLIKTRGQQVTLRCSPKSGHDTVSWYQQALGQGPQFIFQYYEEEERQRGNFPDRFSGHQFPNYSSELNVNALLLGDSALYLCASSLGPGQYFGPGTRLLVL.

The chain is built from TRBV5-1 and TRBJ2-1; 9 bases are a match to TRBD2. Germline V CDR1 and CDR2: SGHRS, YFSETQ. With V trimmed by 3 bases and J by 8 bases, 9 bases remained unmatched. The CDR3 has 15 amino acids. The CDR3 region has the DNA TGCGCCAGCAGCTCGGCGGGGGGGGACGTGTATGAGCAGTTCTTC. This translates into CASSSAGGDVYEQFF.

The V call is TRBV20-1, the J call TRBJ2-3; D is uncertain. This CDR3 comprises 16 residues. The ends were cut back, 3 bases at V and 2 bases at J, with 18 bases in the middle. Germline CDR1 reads DFQATT; CDR2 reads SNEGSKA (reference sequence). CDR3 loop: CSASEEMVIHTDTQYF. The CDR3 region has the DNA TGCAGTGCTAGTGAAGAGATGGTGATTCACACAGATACGCAGTATTTT.

With respect to this clone: This sample also contains other DNA sequences that code for the same CDR3. This chain connects TRBV19 to TRBJ1-5; weak D call: TRBD1 (5 bases). Germline V lookup: CDR1 LNHDA, CDR2 SQIVND (reference sequence). The CDR3 has 14 residues. V was clipped by 3 bases and J by 4 bases, with 10 bases between them. Here the CDR3 DNA reads TGTGCCAGTAGTATTCTGGGGGGAAATCAGCCCCAGCATTTT. Translation: CASSILGGNQPQHF.

V gene TRBV19 combines with J gene TRBJ2-7, with 9 bases fitting TRBD1. V lost 10 bases and J lost 4; bases outside the gene matches: 5. Germline CDR1 is LNHDA and CDR2 is SQIVND (reference sequence). The CDR3 covers 12 residues. CDR3 residues: CATQGTGYEQYF. The CDR3 nucleotides are TGTGCCACCCAAGGGACAGGGTACGAGCAGTACTTC. Using reference TRBV19 and TRBJ2-7 for the parts outside the CDR3, the full variable domain is DGGITQSPKYLFRKEGQNVTLSCEQNLNHDAMYWYRQDPGQGLRLIYYSQIVNDFQKGDIAEGYSVSREKKESFPLTVTSAQKNPTAFYLCATQGTGYEQYFGPGTRLTVT.

V is TRBV2 and J is TRBJ1-2, with 8 bases fitting TRBD1. Germline-derived CDR1 and CDR2 are SNHLY and FYNNEI. Germline trimming cut 5 bases from V and 2 bases from J; bases unmatched to any gene: 4. The CDR3 is 14 amino acids. This chain's CDR3 is CASSQGAQNYGYTF. The CDR3 nucleotides are TGTGCCAGCAGTCAGGGGGCGCAGAACTATGGCTACACCTTC.

The V and J genes are TRBV6-5 and TRBJ2-3; a possible D gene is TRBD1 (5 bases). In germline, CDR1 is MNHEY, CDR2 SVGAGI. The CDR3 extends over 13 amino acids. V gave up 6 bases and J gave up 3 bases, with 10 bases separating them. The CDR3, as DNA: TGTGCCAGCAGGATTGGACAAACAGATACGCAGTATTTT. Protein: CASRIGQTDTQYF.

The chain carries TRBV11-2 and TRBJ1-1; D unresolved. Deletions cut 4 bases from V and 1 base from J, with 10 bases between. Germline V gives CDR1 SGHAT, CDR2 FQNNGV. The CDR3 contains 14 residues. CDR3 in DNA: TGTGCCAGCAGCTCCCTTGGGCCGAACACTGAAGCTTTCTTT. Amino acids: CASSSLGPNTEAFF.

CDR3 in DNA: TGTGCCAGCAGCCAGCCTCCACGGAACACCATATATTTT. This codes for CASSQPPRNTIYF. The chain has TRBV3-1 (or the pseudogene TRBV3-2) and TRBJ1-3, with D hard to call. The ends were cut back, 3 bases at V and 7 bases at J, with 10 bases in the middle. The CDR3 totals 13 residues. The germline V gene encodes CDR1 LGHDT and CDR2 YNNKEL (reference sequence).

The CDR3 sequence is CASSPGGIEKLFF. DNA for the CDR3: TGTGCCAGCAGCCCCGGGGGGATAGAAAAACTGTTTTTT. The V and J genes are TRBV9 and TRBJ1-4; perhaps TRBD1 as D (5 bases). Germline loops: CDR1 SGDLS, CDR2 YYNGEE. The V and J ends lost 4 bases and 8 bases respectively, with 12 bases between them. The CDR3 is made up of 13 amino acids.

The chain has TRBV30 and TRBJ1-5, with 7 bases that match TRBD1. Germline CDR1 and CDR2: GTSNPN and SVGIG (reference sequence). The CDR3 loop spans 13 amino acids. The V segment lost 3 bases and the J segment 4 bases; nucleotides outside the gene matches: 3. DNA for the CDR3: TGTGCCTGGAGGGCAGGGGGTAATCAGCCCCAGCATTTT. Residues: CAWRAGGNQPQHF.

The J gene is TRBJ1-2, the V gene TRBV6-1; the match to TRBD1 covers 9 bases. In germline, CDR1 is MNHNS, CDR2 SASEGT. The CDR3 covers 18 residues. J gave up 5 bases and V 2 bases, and 15 bases lay outside the gene matches. CDR3 residues: CASSEFALGQGIGYGYTF. In DNA, the CDR3 is TGTGCCAGCAGTGAATTTGCCCTCGGACAGGGGATCGGGTATGGCTACACCTTC.

This chain links TRBV9 with TRBJ2-1; 8 bases match TRBD2. After removal of 0 bases from V and 5 bases from J, the junction contained 4 bases not matched to a gene. The germline CDR1 and CDR2 sequences are SGDLS and YYNGEE. The CDR3 consists of 15 residues. This CDR3 reads CASSVVLAGNNEQFF. CDR3 DNA sequence: TGTGCCAGCAGCGTAGTGTTAGCGGGGAACAATGAGCAGTTCTTC.

The chain recombines TRBV6-5 with TRBJ1-1, with 10 bases that match TRBD1. The CDR3 consists of 12 residues. CDR1 is MNHEY, CDR2 SVGAGI, per germline. The V segment lost 3 bases and the J segment 11 bases; nucleotides outside the gene matches: 3. The CDR3 sequence: CASSYGQGDAFF. In DNA form, the CDR3 reads TGTGCCAGCAGTTATGGACAGGGGGATGCTTTCTTT.

The chain carries TRBV3-1 (or the pseudogene TRBV3-2) and TRBJ2-1, with D unresolved. The CDR3 totals 12 residues. Trimming removed 2 bases at V and 9 bases at J, with 8 bases between. Germline V gene sequence: CDR1 LGHDT, CDR2 YNNKEL (reference sequence). CDR3 sequence reads: CASSQSRAEQFF. CDR3 nucleotide sequence: TGTGCCAGCAGCCAATCACGAGCTGAGCAGTTCTTC.

The gene calls are TRBV6-6 and TRBJ2-3; D is perhaps TRBD2 (7 bases). Germline assignment: CDR1 MNHNY and CDR2 SVGAGI (reference sequence). V lost 7 bases to trimming and J lost 0 bases, with 11 bases between them. CDR3 size: 14 residues. The CDR3 loop is CASMGGPSTDTQYF. CDR3 nucleotides: TGTGCCAGCATGGGGGGGCCTAGCACAGATACGCAGTATTTT.

Worth noting for this clone: This sequence may be a read error, since a much larger clone differs from it by one base. Other DNA sequences within the sample encode an identical CDR3. This sequence joins TRBV19 and TRBJ1-3; 10 positions agree with TRBD1. This CDR3 region has 15 residues. From germline, CDR1 is LNHDA and CDR2 SQIVND (reference sequence). The CDR3 spells CASRRDRGSGNTIYF. The CDR3 nucleotides read TGTGCCAGTCGCCGGGACAGGGGATCTGGAAACACTATATATTTT.

The V gene is TRBV6-5, the J gene TRBJ1-1, with 7 bases matching TRBD1. The CDR3 totals 14 residues. Germline assignment: CDR1 MNHEY and CDR2 SVGAGI. Trimming at V came to 6 bases and at J to 4 bases, leaving 8 bases not matched to a gene. The CDR3 DNA follows: TGTGCCAGCAGATCCGACAGGGTGGGCACTGAAGCTTTCTTT. Protein product: CASRSDRVGTEAFF.

This chain connects TRBV24-1 to TRBJ1-2; D gene uncertain. Per germline, CDR1 KGHDR and CDR2 SFDVKD. This CDR3 has 11 residues. The ends were cut back, 2 bases at V and 8 bases at J, with 5 bases in the middle. The CDR3 DNA follows: TGTGCCACCAGTGATTCAGTCGGCTACACCTTC. Amino acid sequence: CATSDSVGYTF.

V gene TRBV7-3 combines with J gene TRBJ1-1; D remains unclear. Trimming took 2 bases from V and 2 from J, leaving 12 bases between them. Germline V gives CDR1 SGHTA, CDR2 FQGTGA. The CDR3 sequence is 15 residues long. As DNA, the CDR3 is TGTGCCAGCAGCTTACTACCGGGAATAAACACTGAAGCTTTCTTT. Protein: CASSLLPGINTEAFF.

The sample holds one count of this clone. The CDR3 reads CAWSVGLDTDTQYF. For the CDR3, the DNA is TGTGCCTGGAGTGTGGGACTAGATACAGATACGCAGTATTTT. The chain couples TRBV30 to TRBJ2-3, with 8 bases identical to TRBD2. The germline CDR1 and CDR2 sequences are GTSNPN and SVGIG (reference sequence). This CDR3 is 14 amino acids long. The V gene end was trimmed by 0 bases and the J gene end by 3 bases; junction bases not matched to a gene: 2.